Below are 4 T cell receptor beta chains sequenced from a single sample in a study of T cells after posttransplantation cyclophosphamide. Cyclophosphamide on days +3 and +4 followed busulfan-fludarabine conditioning and a marrow graft. The protocol was immunoSEQ multiplex PCR, while the TCRdb copy is restricted to in-frame clones and leaves out a portion. This sample has 17,000 or so clones, with roughly nine tenths found just once. The sample here was CD4+ T cells sorted from blood, taken after allogeneic stem cell transplant with posttransplant cyclophosphamide. Receptor source: a male patient aged 60 to 75 who received an allogeneic stem cell transplant from a related donor and was CMV-positive. The T cells may come from the graft donor.

This sequence joins TRBV4-2 and TRBJ2-7, with TRBD1 matching over 7 bases. The germline V gene has CDR1 LGHNA and CDR2 YNFKEQ. The CDR3 runs to 15 residues. V shed 5 bases and J 3 bases; nucleotides not matched to a gene: 10. The CDR3 protein is CASSTQTGPLYEQYF. CDR3 coding DNA: TGTGCCAGCAGCACCCAGACAGGGCCCCTCTACGAGCAGTACTTC.

V is TRBV5-1 and J is TRBJ2-3; 11 bases are shared with TRBD2. Germline V gene data show CDR1 as SGHRS and CDR2 as YFSETQ. The CDR3 length is 16 residues. The junction had 5 bases not matched to a gene; V was cut back by 0 bases and J by 5 bases. The CDR3: CASSLGTSGPVDTQYF. CDR3 DNA sequence: TGCGCCAGCAGCTTGGGGACTAGCGGGCCAGTAGATACGCAGTATTTT.

The rearrangement uses TRBV11-2 and TRBJ2-5; the match to TRBD1 covers 8 bases. Germline values: CDR1 SGHAT, CDR2 FQNNGV. J lost 5 bases, V lost 5 bases, and 16 bases had no gene match. This CDR3 spans 17 amino acids. CDR3 bases: TGTGCCAGCAGCCGAACCTCCGGGACAGGAGGGCGCGAGACCCAGTACTTC. Translation: CASSRTSGTGGRETQYF. The full variable domain, its missing parts supplied by reference TRBV11-2 and TRBJ2-5, is EAGVAQSPRYKIIEKRQSVAFWCNPISGHATLYWYQQILGQGPKLLIQFQNNGVVDDSQLPKDRFSAERLKGVDSTLKIQPAKLEDSAVYLCASSRTSGTGGRETQYFGPGTRLLVL.

The V call is TRBV4-3, the J call TRBJ1-2, with TRBD1 as a possible D gene (5 bases). CDR1 and CDR2 (germline): LGHNA, YSLEER. The V gene lost 0 bases and the J gene lost 1 base, with 12 bases spanning the gap. The CDR3 extends over 16 amino acids. As DNA, the CDR3 is TGCGCCAGCAGCCAAGATCCTCAGGGACTTAACTATGGCTACACCTTC. Translating it yields CASSQDPQGLNYGYTF.